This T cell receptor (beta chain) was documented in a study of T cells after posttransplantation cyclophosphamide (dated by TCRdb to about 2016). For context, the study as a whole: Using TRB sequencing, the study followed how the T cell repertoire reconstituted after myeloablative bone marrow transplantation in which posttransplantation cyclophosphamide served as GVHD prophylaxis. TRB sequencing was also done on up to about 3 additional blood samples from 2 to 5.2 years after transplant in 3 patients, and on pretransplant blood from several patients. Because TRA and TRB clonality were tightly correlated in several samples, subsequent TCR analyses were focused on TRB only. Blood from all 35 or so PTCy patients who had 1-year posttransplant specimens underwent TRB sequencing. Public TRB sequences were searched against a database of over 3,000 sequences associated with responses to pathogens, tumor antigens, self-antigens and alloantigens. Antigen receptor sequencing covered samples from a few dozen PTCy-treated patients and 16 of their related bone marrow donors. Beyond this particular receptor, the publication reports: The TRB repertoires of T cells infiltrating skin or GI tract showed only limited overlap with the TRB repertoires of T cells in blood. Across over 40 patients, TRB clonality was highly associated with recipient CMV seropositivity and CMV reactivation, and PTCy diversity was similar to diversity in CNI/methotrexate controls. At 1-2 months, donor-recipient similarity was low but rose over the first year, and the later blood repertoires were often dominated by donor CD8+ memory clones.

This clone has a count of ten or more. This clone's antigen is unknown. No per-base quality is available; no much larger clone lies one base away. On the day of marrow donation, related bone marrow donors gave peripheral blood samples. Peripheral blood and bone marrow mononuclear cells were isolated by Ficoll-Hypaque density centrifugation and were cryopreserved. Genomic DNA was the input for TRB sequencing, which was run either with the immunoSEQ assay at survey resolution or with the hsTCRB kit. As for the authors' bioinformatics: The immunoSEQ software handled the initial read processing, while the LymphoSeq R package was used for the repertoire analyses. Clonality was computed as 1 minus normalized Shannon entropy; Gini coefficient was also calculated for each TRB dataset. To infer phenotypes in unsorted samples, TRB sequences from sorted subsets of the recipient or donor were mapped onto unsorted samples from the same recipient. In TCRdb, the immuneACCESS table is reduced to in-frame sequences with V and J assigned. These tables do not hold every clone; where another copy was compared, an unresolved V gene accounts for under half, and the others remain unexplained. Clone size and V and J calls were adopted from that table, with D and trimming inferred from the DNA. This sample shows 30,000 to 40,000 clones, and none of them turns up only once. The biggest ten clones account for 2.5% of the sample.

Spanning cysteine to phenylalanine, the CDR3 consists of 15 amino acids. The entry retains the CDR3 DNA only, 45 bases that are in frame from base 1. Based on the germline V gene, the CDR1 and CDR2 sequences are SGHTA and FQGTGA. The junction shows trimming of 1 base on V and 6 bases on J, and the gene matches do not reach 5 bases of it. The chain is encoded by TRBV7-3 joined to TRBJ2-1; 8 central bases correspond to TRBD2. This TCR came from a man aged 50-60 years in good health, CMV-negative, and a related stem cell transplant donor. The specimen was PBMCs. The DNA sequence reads TGTGCCAGCAGCTTAATGAGCGGGACTAGCAATGAGCAGTTCTTC. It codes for CASSLMSGTSNEQFF.